The subject of this entry is one T cell receptor (beta chain). The antigen is undetermined. The junction departs from the called germline gene at one end, perhaps through a read error. Naive CD4+ cells were CD45RA-selected; the remaining cells were memory. The CDR3 sequence is 17 residues long. From germline, CDR1 is SSHAT and CDR2 FNYEAQ (reference sequence). Clones were sequenced by immunoSEQ multiplex PCR, and TCRdb holds only the in-frame ones, with some missing. Of about 980,000 clones in the sample, less than 85% were seen once. The sample belongs to a study of shared clonotypes between healthy human individuals. Overall study results and limits: A generally larger estimated richness was seen in naive subsets than in memory subsets. Donor scarcity curtailed the genetic and exposure-history diversity represented herein. Naive CD4 clonotypes overlapped across several donors at roughly 5.1%.

The chain combines TRBV7-7 with TRBJ2-2, with 16 bases identical to TRBD2. Sequences were obtained from memory CD4+ T cells sorted from blood. Indicated subset: CD45RA-negative fraction. The sequence came from a man between 18 and 29 years old in good health. The CDR3 nucleotides are TGTGCTAGCAGCCGCGGGACTAGCGGGGGGGCAACCGGGGAGCTGTTTTTT. Protein sequence: CASSRGTSGGATGELFF.